This T cell receptor (beta chain) was captured by sequencing in a study of identical twins. This clonotype was detected a few times. MiXCR was run by TCRdb on the 5' RACE reads, yielding one entry per CDR3 protein. The sample shows fewer than 650,000 distinct CDR3 sequences, approximately 9.6% of them seen only once. CDR3 length equals 18 residues. V was pared by 3 bases and J by 1 base, with 9 bases of the junction left unmatched. The germline V gene encodes CDR1 MDHEN and CDR2 SYDVKM. These data were also reused for a study on yellow fever vaccine responses in identical twins.

The receptor comes from a woman younger than 35 in good health. Material: PBMCs. This chain joins TRBV28 and TRBJ2-6; 7 bases are shared with TRBD2. As DNA, the CDR3 is TGTGCCAGCAGTTTGGGAGGGCCTCAGGGTTCTGGGGCCAACGTCCTGACTTTC. This codes for CASSLGGPQGSGANVLTF.